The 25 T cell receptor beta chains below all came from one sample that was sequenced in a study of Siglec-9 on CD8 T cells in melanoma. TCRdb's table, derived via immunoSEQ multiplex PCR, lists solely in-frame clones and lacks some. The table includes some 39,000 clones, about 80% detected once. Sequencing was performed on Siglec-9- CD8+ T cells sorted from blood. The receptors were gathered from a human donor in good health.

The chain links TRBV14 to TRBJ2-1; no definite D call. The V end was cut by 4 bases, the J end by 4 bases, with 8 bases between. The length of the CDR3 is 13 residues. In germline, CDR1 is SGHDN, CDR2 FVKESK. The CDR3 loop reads CASSRQNYNEQFF. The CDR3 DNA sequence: TGTGCCAGCAGCCGGCAGAATTACAATGAGCAGTTCTTC.

CDR3 amino acids: CATQGVYGYTF. CDR3 in DNA: TGTGCCACCCAGGGTGTCTATGGCTACACCTTC. V gene TRBV6-6 combines with J gene TRBJ1-2; a weak D match, TRBD1 (5 bases). V was pared by 10 bases and J by 4 bases, with 10 bases between. Germline values: CDR1 MNHNY, CDR2 SVGAGI (reference sequence). The CDR3 has 11 residues.

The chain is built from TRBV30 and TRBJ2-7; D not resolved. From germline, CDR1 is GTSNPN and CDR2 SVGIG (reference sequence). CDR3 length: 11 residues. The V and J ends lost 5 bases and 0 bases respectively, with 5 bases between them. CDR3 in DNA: TGTGCCTGGTCGAACTCCTACGAGCAGTACTTC. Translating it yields CAWSNSYEQYF.

The CDR3 coding sequence is TGTGCCAGCAGTTTTAGCCTAGCGGGAGACGAGCAGTACTTC. Its translation is CASSFSLAGDEQYF. This chain joins TRBV28 and TRBJ2-7; 10 bases line up with TRBD2. Losses at the gene ends were 3 bases for V and 5 bases for J; bases not matched to a gene: 4. The CDR3 loop spans 14 amino acids. Per the germline V gene, CDR1 is MDHEN and CDR2 is SYDVKM.

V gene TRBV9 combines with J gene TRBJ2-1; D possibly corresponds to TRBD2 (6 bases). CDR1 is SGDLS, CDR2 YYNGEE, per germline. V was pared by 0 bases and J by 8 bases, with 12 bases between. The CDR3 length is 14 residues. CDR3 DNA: TGTGCCAGCAGCGTAGCGGGGGATTTTTATGAGCAGTTCTTC. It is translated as CASSVAGDFYEQFF.

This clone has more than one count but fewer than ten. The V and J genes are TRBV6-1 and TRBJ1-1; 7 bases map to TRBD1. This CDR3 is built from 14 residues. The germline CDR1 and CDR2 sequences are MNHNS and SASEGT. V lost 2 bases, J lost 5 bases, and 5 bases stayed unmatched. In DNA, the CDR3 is TGTGCCAGCAGTGAACCTGGGACAGCTACTGAAGCTTTCTTT. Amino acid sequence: CASSEPGTATEAFF.

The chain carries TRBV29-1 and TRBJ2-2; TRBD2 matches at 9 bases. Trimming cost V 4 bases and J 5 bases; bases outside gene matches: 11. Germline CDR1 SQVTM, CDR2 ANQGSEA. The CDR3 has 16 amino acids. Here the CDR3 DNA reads TGCAGCGTTGCGTATAGCGGGAGCCCCGGGACCGGGGAGCTGTTTTTT. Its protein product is CSVAYSGSPGTGELFF.

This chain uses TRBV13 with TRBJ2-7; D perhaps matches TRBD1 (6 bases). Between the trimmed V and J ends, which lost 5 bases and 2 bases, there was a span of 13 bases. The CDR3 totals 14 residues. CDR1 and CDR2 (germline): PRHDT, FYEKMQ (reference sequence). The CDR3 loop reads CASSIRGRPYEQYF. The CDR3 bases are TGTGCCAGCAGCATCAGGGGTCGGCCCTACGAGCAGTACTTC. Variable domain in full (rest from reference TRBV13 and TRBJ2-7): AAGVIQSPRHLIKEKRETATLKCYPIPRHDTVYWYQQGPGQDPQFLISFYEKMQSDKGSIPDRFSAQQFSDYHSELNMSSLELGDSALYFCASSIRGRPYEQYFGPGTRLTVT.

This CDR3 is CASSLLGGPADTQYF. Here the CDR3 DNA reads TGTGCCAGCAGCTTACTCGGGGGCCCCGCAGATACGCAGTATTTT. The chain employs TRBV7-3 and TRBJ2-3; D possibly uses TRBD1 or TRBD2 (6 bases each). V lost 2 bases to trimming and J lost 4 bases, with 13 bases between them. Looked up from germline, CDR1 is SGHTA and CDR2 is FQGTGA. This CDR3 is built from 15 residues.

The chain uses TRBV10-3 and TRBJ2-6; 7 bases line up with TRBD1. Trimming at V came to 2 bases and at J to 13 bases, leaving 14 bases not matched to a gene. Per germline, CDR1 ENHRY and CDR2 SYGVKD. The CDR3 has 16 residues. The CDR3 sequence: CAISEPYTGDQGVLTF. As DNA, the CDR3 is TGTGCCATCAGTGAGCCGTATACAGGGGACCAGGGTGTCCTGACTTTC.

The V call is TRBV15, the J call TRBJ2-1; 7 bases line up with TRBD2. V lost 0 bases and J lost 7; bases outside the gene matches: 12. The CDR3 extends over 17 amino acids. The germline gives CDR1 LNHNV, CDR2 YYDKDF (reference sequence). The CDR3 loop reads CATSRDRETSHGNEQFF. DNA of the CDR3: TGTGCCACCAGCAGAGATCGGGAGACTAGCCACGGTAATGAGCAGTTCTTC.

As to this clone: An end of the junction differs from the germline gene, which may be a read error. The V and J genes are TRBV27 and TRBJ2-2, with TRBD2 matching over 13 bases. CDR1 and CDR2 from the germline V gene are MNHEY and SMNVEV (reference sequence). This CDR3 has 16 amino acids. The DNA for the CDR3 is TGTGCCAGCACCCGTCGGACTAGCGGGGGTGACCGGGGAGCTGTTTTT. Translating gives CASTRRTSGGDRGAVF.

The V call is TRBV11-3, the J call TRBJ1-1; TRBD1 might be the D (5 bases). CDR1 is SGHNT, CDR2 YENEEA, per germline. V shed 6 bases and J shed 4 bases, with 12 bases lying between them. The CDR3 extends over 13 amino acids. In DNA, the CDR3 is TGTGCCAGCAGACCGGCGGGGGGCACTGAAGCTTTCTTT. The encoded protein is CASRPAGGTEAFF.

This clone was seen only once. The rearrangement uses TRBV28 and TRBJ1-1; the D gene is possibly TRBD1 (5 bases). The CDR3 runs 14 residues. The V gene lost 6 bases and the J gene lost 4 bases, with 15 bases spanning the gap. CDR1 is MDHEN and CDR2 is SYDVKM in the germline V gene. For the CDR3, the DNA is TGTGCCAGCAGCCCCAGGGAGTTGAGCACTGAAGCTTTCTTT. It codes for CASSPRELSTEAFF.

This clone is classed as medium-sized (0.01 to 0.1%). CDR3 nucleotides: TGTGCCAGCAGCCAGGAGGGCACCCCTCTCGACGAGCAGTACTTC. Its protein is CASSQEGTPLDEQYF. V and J are TRBV7-9 and TRBJ2-7; TRBD2 is a possible D gene (6 bases). There are 15 residues in the CDR3. The germline V gene has CDR1 SEHNR and CDR2 FQNEAQ (reference sequence). Between the trimmed V and J ends, which lost 5 bases and 5 bases, there was a span of 19 bases.

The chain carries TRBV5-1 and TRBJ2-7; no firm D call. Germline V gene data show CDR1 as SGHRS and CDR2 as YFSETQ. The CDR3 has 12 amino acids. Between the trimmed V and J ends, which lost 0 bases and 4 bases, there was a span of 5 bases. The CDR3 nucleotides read TGCGCCAGCAGCTTGGAGGGTTACGAGCAGTACTTC. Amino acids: CASSLEGYEQYF.

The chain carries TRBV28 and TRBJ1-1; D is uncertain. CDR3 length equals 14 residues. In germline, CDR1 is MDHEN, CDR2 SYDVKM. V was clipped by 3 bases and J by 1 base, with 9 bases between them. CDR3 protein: CASSFGQRNTEAFF. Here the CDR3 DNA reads TGTGCCAGCAGTTTTGGGCAGCGGAACACTGAAGCTTTCTTT.

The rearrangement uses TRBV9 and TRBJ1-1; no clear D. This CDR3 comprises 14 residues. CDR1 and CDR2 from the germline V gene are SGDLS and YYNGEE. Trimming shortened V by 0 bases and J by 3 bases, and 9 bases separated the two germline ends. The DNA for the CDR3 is TGTGCCAGCAGCGTAGCATCCGAGGACACTGAAGCTTTCTTT. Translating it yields CASSVASEDTEAFF.

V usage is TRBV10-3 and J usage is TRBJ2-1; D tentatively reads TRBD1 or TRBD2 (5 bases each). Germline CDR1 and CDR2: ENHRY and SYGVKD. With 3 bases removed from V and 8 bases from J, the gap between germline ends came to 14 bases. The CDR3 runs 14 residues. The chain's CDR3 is CAISDGGVGDEQFF. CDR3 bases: TGTGCCATCAGTGATGGGGGAGTGGGCGATGAGCAGTTCTTC.

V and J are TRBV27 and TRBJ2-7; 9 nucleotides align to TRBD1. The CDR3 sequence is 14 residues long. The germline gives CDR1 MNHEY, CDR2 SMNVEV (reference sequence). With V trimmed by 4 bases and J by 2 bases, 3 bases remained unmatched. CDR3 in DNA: TGTGCCAGCAGTTCTGGACAGGGGACCTACGAGCAGTACTTC. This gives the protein CASSSGQGTYEQYF.

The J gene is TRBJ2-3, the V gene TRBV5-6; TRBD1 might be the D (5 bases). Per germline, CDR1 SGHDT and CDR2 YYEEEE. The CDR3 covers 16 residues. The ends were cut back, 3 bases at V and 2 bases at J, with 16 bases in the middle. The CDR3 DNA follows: TGTGCCAGCAGCTCTTCAGGGTTTGACGACACAGATACGCAGTATTTT. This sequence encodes CASSSSGFDDTDTQYF.

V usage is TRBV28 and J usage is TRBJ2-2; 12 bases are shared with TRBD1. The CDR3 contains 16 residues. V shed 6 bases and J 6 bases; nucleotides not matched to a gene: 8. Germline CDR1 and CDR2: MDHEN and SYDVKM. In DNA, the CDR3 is TGTGCCAGCAGACAAACCGGGACAGGGGGCCCCGGGGAGCTGTTTTTT. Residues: CASRQTGTGGPGELFF.

The DNA of the CDR3 is TGTGCCAGCAGTTTAGCAGGGAATCAGCCCCAGCATTTT. Its protein product is CASSLAGNQPQHF. The chain carries TRBV27 and TRBJ1-5; possibly TRBD1 for D (5 bases). Between the trimmed V and J ends, which lost 2 bases and 4 bases, there was a span of 6 bases. The CDR3 is 13 residues long. The germline CDR1 and CDR2 sequences are MNHEY and SMNVEV (reference sequence).

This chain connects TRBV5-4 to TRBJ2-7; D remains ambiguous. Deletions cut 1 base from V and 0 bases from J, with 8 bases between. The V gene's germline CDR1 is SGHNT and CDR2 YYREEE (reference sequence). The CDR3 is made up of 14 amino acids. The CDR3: CASSLRQTSYEQYF. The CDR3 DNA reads TGTGCCAGCAGCTTGAGGCAGACCTCCTACGAGCAGTACTTC.

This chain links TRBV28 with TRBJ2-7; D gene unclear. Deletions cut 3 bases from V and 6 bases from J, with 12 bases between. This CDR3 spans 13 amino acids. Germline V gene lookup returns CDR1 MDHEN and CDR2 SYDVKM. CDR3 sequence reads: CASSLAVPFEQYF. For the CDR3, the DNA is TGTGCCAGCAGTTTGGCGGTGCCTTTCGAGCAGTACTTC.